This record concerns one T cell receptor beta chain sequence. Treatment specified: about 20 received Ad26.COV2.S at low or high dose, single or two shots; about 5 received placebo; per-sample allocation not given. Samples were taken on day 63 after the first vaccine or placebo injection. This sample is part of a study of Ad26.COV2.S vaccination and SARS-CoV-2 variants. Measured with immunoSEQ multiplex PCR; TCRdb has only the in-frame clones, and not every one. The sample lists hundreds of thousands of clones, about 88% seen once, with 6.4% in the top ten. This CDR3 is 12 amino acids long. Germline CDR1 is MDHEN and CDR2 is SYDVKM. V lost 6 bases to trimming and J lost 6 bases, with 9 bases between them.

This TCR was recovered from a person aged 18 to 59 who received the Ad26.COV2.S COVID-19 vaccine or a placebo. The chain employs TRBV28 and TRBJ2-1; D remains ambiguous. The sequencing here drew on peripheral blood, taken in a trial of Ad26.COV2.S vaccine versus placebo. DNA for the CDR3: TGTGCCAGCAGGCTTACCGTCAATGAGCAGTTCTTC. Protein product: CASRLTVNEQFF. Using reference TRBV28 and TRBJ2-1 for the parts outside the CDR3, the full variable domain is DVKVTQSSRYLVKRTGEKVFLECVQDMDHENMFWYRQDPGLGLRLIYFSYDVKMKEKGDIPEGYSVSREKKERFSLILESASTNQTSMYLCASRLTVNEQFFGPGTRLTVL.